This is a list of T cell receptor beta chains from one sample in a study of T cell responses to AZD1222 COVID-19 vaccine. Assay: immunoSEQ multiplex PCR; the TCRdb copy retains only in-frame clones and omits some. Seen here are about 200,000 clones, about 86% observed once, and the top ten hold 6% to 8.5%. The specimen was peripheral blood, collected on day 0 of AZD1222 vaccination. Every receptor here comes from an adult in good health. Each CDR3 is given with its conserved first and last residue. Fields, in order: clone size, J gene, D gene, V gene, CDR3 protein, CDR3 DNA. The D gene is left open where the match is weak. Not every row has a clone size; where given, it reads once, few, many or a size class.

clone_size: -
j_call: TRBJ2-7
d_call: -
v_call: TRBV7-3
cdr3_aa: CASSPARTSEAYEQYF
cdr3_nt: TGTGCCAGCAGTCCAGCCCGGACCTCAGAAGCCTACGAGCAGTACTTC

clone_size: -
j_call: TRBJ1-4
d_call: -
v_call: TRBV10-2
cdr3_aa: CASSDGSRRKLFF
cdr3_nt: TGCGCCAGCAGTGATGGGAGTAGGCGAAAACTGTTTTTT

clone_size: -
j_call: TRBJ2-3
d_call: TRBD2
v_call: TRBV2
cdr3_aa: CASKVGGLADTDTQYF
cdr3_nt: TGTGCCAGCAAGGTTGGGGGACTAGCGGACACAGATACGCAGTATTTT

clone_size: -
j_call: TRBJ1-5
d_call: -
v_call: TRBV6-6
cdr3_aa: CASHQGQNQPQHF
cdr3_nt: TGTGCCAGCCACCAAGGGCAGAATCAGCCCCAGCATTTT

clone_size: -
j_call: TRBJ2-5
d_call: -
v_call: TRBV27
cdr3_aa: CASSPSRADPQETQYF
cdr3_nt: TGTGCCAGCAGTCCTTCGAGGGCGGACCCGCAAGAGACCCAGTACTTC

clone_size: -
j_call: TRBJ2-1
d_call: -
v_call: TRBV9
cdr3_aa: CASSVGNSPSYNEQFF
cdr3_nt: TGTGCCAGCAGCGTAGGCAACTCACCCTCCTACAATGAGCAGTTCTTC

clone_size: -
j_call: TRBJ2-1
d_call: -
v_call: TRBV27
cdr3_aa: CASSTGINEQFF
cdr3_nt: TGTGCCAGTTCTACAGGGATCAATGAGCAGTTCTTC

clone_size: few
j_call: TRBJ1-4
d_call: TRBD1
v_call: TRBV5-6
cdr3_aa: CASRGTGGYEKLFF
cdr3_nt: TGTGCCAGCAGGGGGACAGGGGGATATGAAAAACTGTTTTTT

clone_size: -
j_call: TRBJ2-6
d_call: -
v_call: TRBV7-9
cdr3_aa: CASSSKSSGANVLTF
cdr3_nt: TGTGCCAGCAGCTCGAAGAGCTCTGGGGCCAACGTCCTGACTTTC

clone_size: few
j_call: TRBJ1-6
d_call: -
v_call: TRBV27
cdr3_aa: CASSAKRSSLYNSPLHF
cdr3_nt: TGTGCCAGCAGTGCCAAAAGGAGCAGCCTCTATAATTCACCCCTCCACTTT

clone_size: -
j_call: TRBJ2-1
d_call: -
v_call: TRBV6-6
cdr3_aa: CASSYGRGDYNEQFF
cdr3_nt: TGTGCCAGCAGTTACGGGAGAGGGGACTACAATGAGCAGTTCTTC

clone_size: -
j_call: TRBJ1-6
d_call: -
v_call: TRBV7-6
cdr3_aa: CASSHDPGDSPLHF
cdr3_nt: TGTGCCAGCAGCCACGACCCCGGGGATTCACCCCTCCACTTT

clone_size: -
j_call: TRBJ1-2
d_call: -
v_call: TRBV29-1
cdr3_aa: CSSPGGADGYTF
cdr3_nt: TGCAGCTCACCGGGGGGGGCCGATGGCTACACCTTC

clone_size: -
j_call: TRBJ1-4
d_call: TRBD1
v_call: TRBV28
cdr3_aa: CASSLQGAGGKLFF
cdr3_nt: TGTGCCAGCAGTTTACAGGGGGCGGGCGGAAAACTGTTTTTT

clone_size: -
j_call: TRBJ1-1
d_call: TRBD1
v_call: TRBV10-3
cdr3_aa: CAISPTGQSLNTEAFF
cdr3_nt: TGTGCCATCAGTCCGACGGGACAGAGCTTGAACACTGAAGCTTTCTTT

clone_size: once
j_call: TRBJ1-2
d_call: -
v_call: TRBV18
cdr3_aa: CATGVRDFYGYTF
cdr3_nt: TGTGCCACCGGTGTGAGGGACTTCTATGGCTACACCTTC

clone_size: -
j_call: TRBJ2-3
d_call: TRBD2
v_call: TRBV18
cdr3_aa: CASSPPPGGAGADTQYF
cdr3_nt: TGTGCCAGCTCGCCCCCACCCGGGGGGGCGGGGGCAGATACGCAGTATTTT

clone_size: -
j_call: TRBJ1-5
d_call: TRBD1
v_call: TRBV19
cdr3_aa: CASSIEGGQPQHF
cdr3_nt: TGTGCCAGTAGTATAGAAGGGGGCCAGCCCCAGCATTTT

clone_size: -
j_call: TRBJ1-1
d_call: -
v_call: TRBV28
cdr3_aa: CASGHYQGTEAFF
cdr3_nt: TGTGCCAGCGGACATTATCAGGGCACTGAAGCTTTCTTT

clone_size: -
j_call: TRBJ1-2
d_call: TRBD1
v_call: TRBV27
cdr3_aa: CASSLSGTGQPNYGYTF
cdr3_nt: TGTGCCAGCAGTTTATCAGGGACAGGACAACCTAACTATGGCTACACCTTC

clone_size: -
j_call: TRBJ1-6
d_call: TRBD1
v_call: TRBV7-3
cdr3_aa: CASSLSGQGLPLHF
cdr3_nt: TGTGCCAGCAGCTTATCTGGACAGGGACTACCCCTCCACTTT

clone_size: -
j_call: TRBJ1-6
d_call: TRBD1
v_call: TRBV14
cdr3_aa: CASSQETGGDSPLHF
cdr3_nt: TGTGCCAGCAGCCAAGAGACAGGGGGCGATTCACCCCTCCACTTT